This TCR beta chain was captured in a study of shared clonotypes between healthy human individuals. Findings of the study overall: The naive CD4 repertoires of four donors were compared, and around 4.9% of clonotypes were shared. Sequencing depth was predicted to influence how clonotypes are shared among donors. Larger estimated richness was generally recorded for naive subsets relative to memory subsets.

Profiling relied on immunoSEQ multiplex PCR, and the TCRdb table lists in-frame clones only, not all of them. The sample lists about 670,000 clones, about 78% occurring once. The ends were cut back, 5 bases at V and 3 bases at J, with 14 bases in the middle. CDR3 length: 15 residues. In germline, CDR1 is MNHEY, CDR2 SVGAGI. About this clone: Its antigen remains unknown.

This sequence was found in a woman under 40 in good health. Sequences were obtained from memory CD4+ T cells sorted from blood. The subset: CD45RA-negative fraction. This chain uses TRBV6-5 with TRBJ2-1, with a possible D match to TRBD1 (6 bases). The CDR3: CASSNPRDIYNEQFF. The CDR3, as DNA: TGTGCCAGCAGTAACCCCAGGGACATCTACAATGAGCAGTTCTTC.